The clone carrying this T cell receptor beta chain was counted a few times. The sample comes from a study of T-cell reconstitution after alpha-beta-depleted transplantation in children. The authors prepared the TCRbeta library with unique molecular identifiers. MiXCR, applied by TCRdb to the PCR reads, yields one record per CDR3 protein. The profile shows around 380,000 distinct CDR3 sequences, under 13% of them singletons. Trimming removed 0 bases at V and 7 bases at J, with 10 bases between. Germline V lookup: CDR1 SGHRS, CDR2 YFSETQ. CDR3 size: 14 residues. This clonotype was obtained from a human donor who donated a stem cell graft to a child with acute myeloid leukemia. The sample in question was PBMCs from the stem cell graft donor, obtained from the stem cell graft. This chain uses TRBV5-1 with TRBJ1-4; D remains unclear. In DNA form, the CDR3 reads TGCGCCAGCAGCTTGGGCCATGACGGTGAAAAACTGTTTTTT. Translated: CASSLGHDGEKLFF.